The TCR beta chain described here comes from a study of radiation and T cells in renal cell carcinoma. This clone was seen only once. Sample time point: blood 4 weeks post-SBRT, at nephrectomy. Described treatment: 15 Gy SBRT to primary tumor, nephrectomy 4 weeks later. Assay: immunoSEQ multiplex PCR; the TCRdb copy retains only in-frame clones and omits some. The sample has around 180,000 clones, about 87% seen once. The junction had 6 bases not matched to a gene; V was cut back by 1 base and J by 2 bases. Germline loops: CDR1 SGHTA, CDR2 FQGTGA. This CDR3 spans 17 amino acids. The chain couples TRBV7-3 to TRBJ2-2, with 8 bases matching TRBD2. The sequence came from a woman between 45 and 60 years old with renal cell carcinoma. Sequencing was performed on blood, taken from a patient whose treatment included radiotherapy and nephrectomy. The CDR3 DNA follows: TGTGCCAGCAGCTTAAGCGGGACTAGGGCTAACACCGGGGAGCTGTTTTTT. It yields the protein CASSLSGTRANTGELFF. Filled out from reference TRBV7-3 and TRBJ2-2, the complete variable domain reads GAGVSQTPSNKVTEKGKYVELRCDPISGHTALYWYRQSLGQGPEFLIYFQGTGAADDSGLPNDRFFAVRPEGSVSTLKIQRTERGDSAVYLCASSLSGTRANTGELFFGEGSRLTVL.